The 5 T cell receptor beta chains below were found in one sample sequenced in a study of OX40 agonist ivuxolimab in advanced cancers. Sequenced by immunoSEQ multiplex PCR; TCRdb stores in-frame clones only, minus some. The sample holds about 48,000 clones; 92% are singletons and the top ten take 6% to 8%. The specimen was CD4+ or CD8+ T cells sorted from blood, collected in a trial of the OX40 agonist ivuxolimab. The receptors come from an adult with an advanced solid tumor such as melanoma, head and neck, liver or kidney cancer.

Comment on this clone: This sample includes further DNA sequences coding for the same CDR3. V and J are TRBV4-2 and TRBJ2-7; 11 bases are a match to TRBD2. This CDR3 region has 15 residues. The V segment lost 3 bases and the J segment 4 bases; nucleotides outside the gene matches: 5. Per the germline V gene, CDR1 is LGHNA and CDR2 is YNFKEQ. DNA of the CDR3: TGTGCCAGCAGCCACACTACTAGCGGGGGATACGAGCAGTACTTC. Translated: CASSHTTSGGYEQYF.

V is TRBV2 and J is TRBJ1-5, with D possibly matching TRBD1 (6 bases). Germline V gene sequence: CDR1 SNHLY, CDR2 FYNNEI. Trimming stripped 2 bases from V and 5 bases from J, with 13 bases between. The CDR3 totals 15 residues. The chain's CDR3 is CASSEIIRGDQPQHF. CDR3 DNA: TGTGCCAGCAGTGAAATTATAAGGGGGGATCAGCCCCAGCATTTT.

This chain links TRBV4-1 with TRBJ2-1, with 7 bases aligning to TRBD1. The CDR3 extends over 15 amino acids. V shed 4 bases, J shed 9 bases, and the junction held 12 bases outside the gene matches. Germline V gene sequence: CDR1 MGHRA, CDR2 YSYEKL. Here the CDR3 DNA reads TGCGCCAGCAGCCTCGGACAGGATAGTGGGGCTGAGCAGTTCTTC. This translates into CASSLGQDSGAEQFF.

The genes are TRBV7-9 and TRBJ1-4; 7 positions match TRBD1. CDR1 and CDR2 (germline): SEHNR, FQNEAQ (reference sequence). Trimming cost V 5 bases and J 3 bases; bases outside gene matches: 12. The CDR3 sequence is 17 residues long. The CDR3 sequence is CASSAPIQGRSNEKLFF. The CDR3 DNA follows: TGTGCCAGCAGCGCACCAATACAGGGGCGGTCTAATGAAAAACTGTTTTTT.

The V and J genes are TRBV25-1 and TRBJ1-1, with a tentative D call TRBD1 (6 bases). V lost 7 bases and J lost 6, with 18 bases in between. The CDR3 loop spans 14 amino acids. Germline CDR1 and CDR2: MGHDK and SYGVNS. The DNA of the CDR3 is TGTGCCAGCAAAGGACAGAATTTAGCTCCTGAAGCTTTCTTT. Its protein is CASKGQNLAPEAFF.